One and the same sample provided the 27 T cell receptor beta chains below, sequenced in a study of blood T cell repertoires in COVID-19. TCRdb's copy holds only in-frame clones and misses some; the assay was immunoSEQ multiplex PCR. This sample has approximately 100,000 clones, with 85% found just once. Sequencing input: peripheral blood. These TCRs come from a man at least 80 years old with acute or convalescent COVID-19.

The chain has TRBV7-2 and TRBJ2-3; D not certain. The CDR3 contains 13 residues. Between the trimmed V and J ends, which lost 2 bases and 6 bases, there was a span of 9 bases. Germline lookup yields CDR1 SGHTA and CDR2 FQGNSA. CDR3 sequence: CASSLNSFDTQYF. In DNA, the CDR3 is TGTGCCAGCAGCTTAAACTCCTTCGATACGCAGTATTTT.

The V call is TRBV29-1, the J call TRBJ1-1; D gene uncertain. Germline CDR1 reads SQVTM; CDR2 reads ANQGSEA. V dropped 4 bases and J dropped 4 bases, with 10 bases sitting between them. This CDR3 comprises 12 residues. DNA of the CDR3: TGCAGCGTTGTGTCGGGTTTCACTGAAGCTTTCTTT. It encodes CSVVSGFTEAFF.

The chain employs TRBV28 and TRBJ2-1, with D unclear. Germline CDR1 MDHEN, CDR2 SYDVKM. The V end was cut by 5 bases, the J end by 5 bases, with 10 bases between. The CDR3 length is 13 residues. CDR3 nucleotides: TGTGCCAGCAGTCTGTATCTAAACAATGAGCAGTTCTTC. It codes for CASSLYLNNEQFF.

The chain is built from TRBV19 and TRBJ2-7; possibly TRBD2 for D (7 bases). The CDR3 has 14 residues. CDR1 and CDR2 (germline): LNHDA, SQIVND (reference sequence). V was pared by 4 bases and J by 5 bases, with 15 bases between. The DNA for the CDR3 is TGTGCCAGTAGTAGCCCCGGGGGGCGACACGAGCAGTACTTC. This translates into CASSSPGGRHEQYF.

V usage is TRBV4-2 and J usage is TRBJ1-4, with 7 bases fitting TRBD1. V lost 1 base and J lost 4; bases outside the gene matches: 6. This CDR3 is 16 amino acids long. Looked up from germline, CDR1 is LGHNA and CDR2 is YNFKEQ. CDR3: CASSQGGRQGNEKLFF. CDR3 nucleotide sequence: TGTGCCAGCAGCCAAGGGGGGAGACAGGGTAATGAAAAACTGTTTTTT.

The chain recombines TRBV25-1 with TRBJ1-1, with a weak D call TRBD1 (6 bases). V was trimmed by 2 bases and J by 0 bases, leaving 7 bases between them. CDR3 length: 14 residues. The V gene's germline CDR1 is MGHDK and CDR2 SYGVNS. The CDR3, as DNA: TGTGCCAGCAGTGAAACAGGGTTGAACACTGAAGCTTTCTTT. Translated, it gives CASSETGLNTEAFF. The entire variable domain, with the rest obtained from reference TRBV25-1 and TRBJ1-1, is as follows: EADIYQTPRYLVIGTGKKITLECSQTMGHDKMYWYQQDPGMELHLIHYSYGVNSTEKGDLSSESTVSRIRTEHFPLTLESARPSHTSQYLCASSETGLNTEAFFGQGTRLTVV.

This chain joins TRBV5-4 and TRBJ2-7; a weak D match, TRBD2 (6 bases). The germline V gene encodes CDR1 SGHNT and CDR2 YYREEE (reference sequence). The CDR3 spans 15 residues. The V and J ends lost 4 bases and 7 bases respectively, with 21 bases between them. The CDR3: CASSIPGTLDDEQYF. As DNA, the CDR3 is TGTGCCAGCAGCATTCCAGGGACTCTGGATGATGAGCAGTACTTC.

The chain joins TRBV7-8 to TRBJ1-3; TRBD1 agrees at 11 bases. With V trimmed by 1 base and J by 0 bases, 11 bases remained unmatched. Looked up from germline, CDR1 is SGHVS and CDR2 is FQNEAQ. The CDR3 is made up of 20 amino acids. The CDR3 region is CASSLVIAGQGGYSGNTIYF. In DNA, the CDR3 is TGTGCCAGCAGCTTAGTCATTGCGGGACAGGGGGGATACTCTGGAAACACCATATATTTT.

The chain recombines TRBV4-2 with TRBJ2-7; D unresolved. The V gene lost 0 bases and the J gene lost 5 bases, with 8 bases spanning the gap. The CDR3 covers 13 residues. Germline V gene data show CDR1 as LGHNA and CDR2 as YNFKEQ. CDR3 sequence: CASSQELFDEQYF. DNA of the CDR3: TGTGCCAGCAGCCAAGAGTTATTCGACGAGCAGTACTTC.

This rearrangement joins TRBV7-8 to TRBJ1-2; D is perhaps TRBD1 (6 bases). Germline values: CDR1 SGHVS, CDR2 FQNEAQ. The CDR3 runs 14 residues. V lost 5 bases, J lost 1 base, and 11 bases lay in between. The CDR3 nucleotides read TGTGCCAGCAGCCTTGGACAGAGTAACTATGGCTACACCTTC. Translated: CASSLGQSNYGYTF.

The chain carries TRBV19 and TRBJ2-1, with 15 bases identical to TRBD2. Germline V gene lookup returns CDR1 LNHDA and CDR2 SQIVND (reference sequence). There are 17 residues in the CDR3. J lost 2 bases, V lost 5 bases, and 4 bases had no gene match. Written as DNA, the CDR3 is TGTGCCAGTAGTCGGACTAGCGGGAGGGCCACCTACAATGAGCAGTTCTTC. It translates to CASSRTSGRATYNEQFF. Full variable domain (remainder filled in from reference TRBV19 and TRBJ2-1): DGGITQSPKYLFRKEGQNVTLSCEQNLNHDAMYWYRQDPGQGLRLIYYSQIVNDFQKGDIAEGYSVSREKKESFPLTVTSAQKNPTAFYLCASSRTSGRATYNEQFFGPGTRLTVL.

The chain is built from TRBV19 and TRBJ2-1; TRBD2 aligns across 10 bases. V gave up 7 bases and J gave up 6 bases; unmatched junction bases: 9. This CDR3 has 15 residues. CDR1 and CDR2 (germline): LNHDA, SQIVND (reference sequence). Here the CDR3 DNA reads TGTGCCAGTACCCGAGGACTAGCGGTAACCAATGAGCAGTTCTTC. Translated: CASTRGLAVTNEQFF.

This chain connects TRBV5-1 to TRBJ2-1, with 11 bases lining up with TRBD2. The CDR3 contains 21 residues. CDR1 and CDR2 (germline): SGHRS, YFSETQ. J gave up 0 bases and V 2 bases, and 16 bases lay outside the gene matches. The CDR3 region has the DNA TGCGCCAGCAGCTTCGGGCTAGCGGGAGGCCGACTTTTGAGCTCCTACAATGAGCAGTTCTTC. Encoded protein: CASSFGLAGGRLLSSYNEQFF.

Only one count was recorded for this clone. The rearrangement uses TRBV7-2 and TRBJ2-7; D gene uncertain. V was cut by 1 base and J by 1 base, with 11 bases left in between. The germline V gene has CDR1 SGHTA and CDR2 FQGNSA. This CDR3 comprises 15 residues. The CDR3: CASSLVSGFSYEQYF. CDR3 DNA: TGTGCCAGCAGCTTAGTTTCCGGTTTTTCCTACGAGCAGTACTTC.

This clone was recorded only once. V and J are TRBV25-1 and TRBJ1-6; 7 bases are a match to TRBD1. The V segment lost 6 bases and the J segment 10 bases; nucleotides outside the gene matches: 12. Germline V CDR1 and CDR2: MGHDK, SYGVNS. This CDR3 region has 15 residues. The CDR3 spells CASSPNRGEGSPLHF. In DNA, the CDR3 is TGTGCCAGCAGCCCCAACAGGGGAGAGGGATCACCCCTCCACTTT. Based on the CDR3 plus reference TRBV25-1 and TRBJ1-6, the full variable domain is EADIYQTPRYLVIGTGKKITLECSQTMGHDKMYWYQQDPGMELHLIHYSYGVNSTEKGDLSSESTVSRIRTEHFPLTLESARPSHTSQYLCASSPNRGEGSPLHFGNGTRLTVT.

V gene TRBV11-3 combines with J gene TRBJ2-5; tentative D call: TRBD1 (5 bases). The V end lost 1 base, the J end lost 3 bases, and 12 bases lay between the germline ends. Per germline, CDR1 SGHNT and CDR2 YENEEA. The CDR3 is 15 amino acids. The CDR3 is CASSLAGKLEETQYF. CDR3 nucleotides: TGTGCCAGCAGCTTAGCAGGGAAACTCGAAGAGACCCAGTACTTC.

The chain's CDR3 is CAWSVRRAGDTQYF. The CDR3 DNA sequence: TGTGCCTGGAGTGTACGTCGGGCGGGGGATACGCAGTATTTT. The chain uses TRBV30 and TRBJ2-3; possible D gene TRBD2, 6 bases. Trimming took off 0 bases at V and 6 bases at J, with 13 bases between the two ends. Germline values: CDR1 GTSNPN, CDR2 SVGIG (reference sequence). The CDR3 is 14 amino acids.

This clone was observed a single time. V gene TRBV6-5 combines with J gene TRBJ2-2, with 12 bases that match TRBD1. Losses at the gene ends were 11 bases for V and 5 bases for J; bases not matched to a gene: 9. Germline assignment: CDR1 MNHEY and CDR2 SVGAGI. The CDR3 spans 15 residues. The CDR3 coding sequence is TGTGCCCGCGGGGGACAGGGGGCGGGGACCGGGGAGCTGTTTTTT. It yields the protein CARGGQGAGTGELFF.

The chain couples TRBV6-5 to TRBJ2-7; 9 bases fit TRBD1. The germline V gene has CDR1 MNHEY and CDR2 SVGAGI. V dropped 5 bases and J dropped 3; count of bases not matched to a gene: 8. The CDR3 runs to 15 residues. The CDR3 DNA is TGTGCCAGCAGTCTACAGGGGGCGAGAGTCTACGAGCAGTACTTC. Its protein product is CASSLQGARVYEQYF.

The DNA of the CDR3 is TGCGCCAGCAGCCAAGGACGGACTAGCCAATACGAGCAGTACTTC. This translates into CASSQGRTSQYEQYF. The chain has TRBV4-3 and TRBJ2-7; 8 bases line up with TRBD2. Germline loops: CDR1 LGHNA, CDR2 YSLEER. CDR3 size: 15 residues. After removal of 1 base from V and 4 bases from J, the junction contained 6 bases not matched to a gene.

The V gene is TRBV28, the J gene TRBJ2-3; 9 bases are a match to TRBD1. The CDR3 contains 16 residues. Germline trimming cut 1 base from V and 4 bases from J; bases unmatched to any gene: 6. The germline V gene encodes CDR1 MDHEN and CDR2 SYDVKM. CDR3 DNA sequence: TGTGCCAGCAGTTTATCTTTCGGGACAGGGTCAGATACGCAGTATTTT. Encoded protein: CASSLSFGTGSDTQYF.

The rearrangement uses TRBV7-2 and TRBJ2-5; possibly TRBD2 for D (6 bases). CDR1 SGHTA and CDR2 FQGNSA come from the germline V gene. There are 14 residues in the CDR3. V dropped 9 bases and J dropped 2 bases, with 16 bases sitting between them. CDR3 sequence: CARGGRLEQETQYF. The CDR3 DNA reads TGTGCCAGAGGAGGGCGACTAGAGCAAGAGACCCAGTACTTC. Drawing the rest from reference TRBV7-2 and TRBJ2-5, the complete variable domain is GAGVSQSPSNKVTEKGKDVELRCDPISGHTALYWYRQSLGQGLEFLIYFQGNSAPDKSGLPSDRFSAERTGGSVSTLTIQRTQQEDSAVYLCARGGRLEQETQYFGPGTRLLVL.

The J gene is TRBJ2-7, the V gene TRBV30; D is ambiguous. V dropped 5 bases and J dropped 0 bases, with 14 bases sitting between them. Germline V gene sequence: CDR1 GTSNPN, CDR2 SVGIG (reference sequence). The CDR3 runs 14 residues. The DNA for the CDR3 is TGTGCCTGGCGGTCAAGCGCCTTCTCCTACGAGCAGTACTTC. Translated: CAWRSSAFSYEQYF.

V gene TRBV6-2 or TRBV6-3 combines with J gene TRBJ1-1, with D uncertain. The CDR3 loop spans 14 amino acids. In germline, CDR1 is MNHEY, CDR2 SVGEGT. V lost 4 bases and J 1 base, leaving 10 bases between the germline ends. The CDR3 region is CASSSGGWNTEAFF. As DNA, the CDR3 is TGTGCCAGCAGTTCAGGAGGGTGGAACACTGAAGCTTTCTTT.

The rearrangement uses TRBV30 and TRBJ1-4; 7 nucleotides line up with TRBD1. Germline assignment: CDR1 GTSNPN and CDR2 SVGIG (reference sequence). The CDR3 is 15 residues long. J lost 3 bases, V lost 3 bases, and 7 bases had no gene match. In nucleotides, the CDR3 is TGTGCCTGGAGGAACCCGGGACAGTCTAATGAAAAACTGTTTTTT. Translated: CAWRNPGQSNEKLFF.

The chain joins TRBV5-1 to TRBJ2-7; the match to TRBD2 covers 12 bases. The CDR3 totals 15 residues. The germline V gene has CDR1 SGHRS and CDR2 YFSETQ. V shed 3 bases and J 2 bases; nucleotides not matched to a gene: 3. The CDR3 loop reads CASSSGLAGTYEQYF. The CDR3 DNA reads as TGCGCCAGCAGCTCTGGACTAGCGGGAACCTACGAGCAGTACTTC.

The rearrangement joins TRBV11-2 to TRBJ1-4, with D maybe TRBD1 (5 bases). This CDR3 is 19 amino acids long. The V gene lost 6 bases and the J gene lost 2 bases, with 25 bases spanning the gap. Germline V gene data show CDR1 as SGHAT and CDR2 as FQNNGV. The CDR3 region has the DNA TGTGCCAGCAGGGGAGGACAAACCGGCCTGTGGAATACTAATGAAAAACTGTTTTTT. Its translation is CASRGGQTGLWNTNEKLFF.